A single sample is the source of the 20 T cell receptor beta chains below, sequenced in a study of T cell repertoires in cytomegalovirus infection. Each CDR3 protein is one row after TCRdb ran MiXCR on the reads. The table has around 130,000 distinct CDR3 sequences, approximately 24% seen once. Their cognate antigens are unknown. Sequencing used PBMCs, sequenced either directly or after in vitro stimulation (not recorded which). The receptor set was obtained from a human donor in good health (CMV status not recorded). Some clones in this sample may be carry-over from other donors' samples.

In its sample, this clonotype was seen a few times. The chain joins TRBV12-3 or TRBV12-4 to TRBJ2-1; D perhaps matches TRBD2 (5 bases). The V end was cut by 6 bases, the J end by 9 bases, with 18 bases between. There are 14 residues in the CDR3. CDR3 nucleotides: TGTGCCAGCAGCTTGCGATCCGAAGGAGGTGAGCAGTTCTTC. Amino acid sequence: CASSLRSEGGEQFF.

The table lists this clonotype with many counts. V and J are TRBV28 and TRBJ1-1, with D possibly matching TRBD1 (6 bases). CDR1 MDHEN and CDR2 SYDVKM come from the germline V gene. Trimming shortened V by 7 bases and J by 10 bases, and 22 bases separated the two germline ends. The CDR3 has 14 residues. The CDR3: CASISGGNPEVAFF. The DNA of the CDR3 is TGTGCCAGCATTTCCGGGGGCAATCCTGAAGTAGCTTTCTTT.

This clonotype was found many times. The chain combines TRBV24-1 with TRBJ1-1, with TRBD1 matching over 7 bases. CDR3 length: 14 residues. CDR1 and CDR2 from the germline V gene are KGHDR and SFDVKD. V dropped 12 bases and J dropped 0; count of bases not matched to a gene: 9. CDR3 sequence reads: CAVRDSQMNTEAFF. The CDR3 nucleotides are TGTGCCGTCCGGGACAGCCAAATGAACACTGAAGCTTTCTTT.

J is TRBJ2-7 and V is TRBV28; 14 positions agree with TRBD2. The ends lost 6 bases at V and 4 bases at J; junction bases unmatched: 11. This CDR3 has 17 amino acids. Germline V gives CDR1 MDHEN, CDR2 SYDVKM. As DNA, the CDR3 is TGTGCCAGCAGCCTCGCCGGGACTAGCGGGAGTGGTTACGAGCAGTACGTC. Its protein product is CASSLAGTSGSGYEQYV.

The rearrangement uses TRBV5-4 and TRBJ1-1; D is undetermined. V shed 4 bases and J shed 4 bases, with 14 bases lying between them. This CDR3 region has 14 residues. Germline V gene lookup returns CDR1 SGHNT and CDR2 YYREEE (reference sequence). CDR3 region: CASSPRVVGTEAFF. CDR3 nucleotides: TGTGCCAGCAGCCCGAGGGTGGTGGGCACTGAAGCTTTCTTT.

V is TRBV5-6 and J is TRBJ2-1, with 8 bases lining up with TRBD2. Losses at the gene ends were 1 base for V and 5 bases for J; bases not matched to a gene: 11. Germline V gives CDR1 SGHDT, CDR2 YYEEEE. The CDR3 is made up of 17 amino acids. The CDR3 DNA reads TGTGCCAGCAGCTTGTTTCTAGCGGGTCGTCCAGACAATGAGCAGTTCTTC. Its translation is CASSLFLAGRPDNEQFF.

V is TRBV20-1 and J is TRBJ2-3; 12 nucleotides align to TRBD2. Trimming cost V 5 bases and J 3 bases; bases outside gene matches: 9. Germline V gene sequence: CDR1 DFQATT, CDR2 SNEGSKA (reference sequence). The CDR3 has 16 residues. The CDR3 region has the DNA TGCAGTGCTCGGCCGGGACTAGCGGGCCAAACAGATACGCAGTATTTT. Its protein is CSARPGLAGQTDTQYF.

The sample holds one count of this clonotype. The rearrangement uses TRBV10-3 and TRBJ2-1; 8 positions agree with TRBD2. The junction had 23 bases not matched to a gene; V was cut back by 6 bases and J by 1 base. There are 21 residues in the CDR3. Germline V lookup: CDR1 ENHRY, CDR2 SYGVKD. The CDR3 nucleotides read TGTGCCATCAGAGAATTTACTAGCGGAGTACCCCATTCATTGTCCTACAATGAGCAGTTCTTC. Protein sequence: CAIREFTSGVPHSLSYNEQFF.

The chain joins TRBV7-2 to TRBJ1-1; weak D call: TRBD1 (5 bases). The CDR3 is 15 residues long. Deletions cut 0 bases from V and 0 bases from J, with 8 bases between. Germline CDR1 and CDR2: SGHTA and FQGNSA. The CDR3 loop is CASSLATQVNTEAFF. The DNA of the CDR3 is TGTGCCAGCAGCTTAGCGACACAGGTGAACACTGAAGCTTTCTTT.

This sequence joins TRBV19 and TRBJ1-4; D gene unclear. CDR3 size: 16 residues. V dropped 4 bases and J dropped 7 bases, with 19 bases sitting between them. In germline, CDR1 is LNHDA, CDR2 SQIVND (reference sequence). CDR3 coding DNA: TGTGCCAGTAGTAGCATCCCGGGCGGGCGGATTGAAAAACTGTTTTTT. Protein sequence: CASSSIPGGRIEKLFF.

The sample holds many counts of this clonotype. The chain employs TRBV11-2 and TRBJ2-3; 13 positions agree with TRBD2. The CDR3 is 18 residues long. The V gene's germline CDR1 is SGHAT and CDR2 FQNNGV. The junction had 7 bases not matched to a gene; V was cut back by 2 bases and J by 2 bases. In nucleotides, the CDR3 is TGTGCCAGCAGCTTATATTTGACTAGCGGGGGGTTCACAGATACGCAGTATTTT. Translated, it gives CASSLYLTSGGFTDTQYF.

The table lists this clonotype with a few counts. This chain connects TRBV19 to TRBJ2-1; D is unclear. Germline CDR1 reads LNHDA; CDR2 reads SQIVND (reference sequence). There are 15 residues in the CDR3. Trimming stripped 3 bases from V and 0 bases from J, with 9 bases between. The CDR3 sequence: CASSIDSPSYNEQFF. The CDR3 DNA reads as TGTGCCAGTAGTATCGACTCCCCCTCCTACAATGAGCAGTTCTTC.

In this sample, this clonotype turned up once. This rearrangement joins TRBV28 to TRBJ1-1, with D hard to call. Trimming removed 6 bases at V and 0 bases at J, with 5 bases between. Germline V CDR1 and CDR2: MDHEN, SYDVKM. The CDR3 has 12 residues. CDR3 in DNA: TGTGCCAGCAGAACTCTGAACACTGAAGCTTTCTTT. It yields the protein CASRTLNTEAFF.

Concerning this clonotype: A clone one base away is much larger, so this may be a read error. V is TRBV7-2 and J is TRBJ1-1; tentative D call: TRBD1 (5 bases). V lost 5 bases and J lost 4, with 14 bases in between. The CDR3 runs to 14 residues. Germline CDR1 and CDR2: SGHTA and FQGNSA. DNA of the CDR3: TGTGCCAGCAGCCAGGGATTTTTAATCACTGAAGCTTTCTTT. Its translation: CASSQGFLITEAFF.

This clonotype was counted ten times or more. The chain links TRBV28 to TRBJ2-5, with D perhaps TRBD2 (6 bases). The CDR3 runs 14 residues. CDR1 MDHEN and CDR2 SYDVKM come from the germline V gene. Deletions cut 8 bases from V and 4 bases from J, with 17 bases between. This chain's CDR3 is CASGARGSGETQYF. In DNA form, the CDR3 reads TGTGCCAGCGGAGCTCGGGGGAGCGGAGAGACCCAGTACTTC.

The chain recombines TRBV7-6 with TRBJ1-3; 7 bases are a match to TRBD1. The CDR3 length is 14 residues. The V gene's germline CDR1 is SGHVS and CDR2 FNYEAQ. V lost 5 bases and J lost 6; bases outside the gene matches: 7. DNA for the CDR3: TGTGCCAGCAGCGAGTGGGACAGACTAAACACCATATATTTT. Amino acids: CASSEWDRLNTIYF.

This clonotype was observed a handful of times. CDR3 sequence reads: CASSLDGNANYGYTF. The CDR3 DNA follows: TGTGCCAGCAGCTTGGACGGCAACGCTAACTATGGCTACACCTTC. This rearrangement joins TRBV5-4 to TRBJ1-2; D ambiguous. Germline V gene data show CDR1 as SGHNT and CDR2 as YYREEE (reference sequence). The CDR3 is made up of 15 amino acids. V lost 0 bases and J lost 0, with 9 bases in between.

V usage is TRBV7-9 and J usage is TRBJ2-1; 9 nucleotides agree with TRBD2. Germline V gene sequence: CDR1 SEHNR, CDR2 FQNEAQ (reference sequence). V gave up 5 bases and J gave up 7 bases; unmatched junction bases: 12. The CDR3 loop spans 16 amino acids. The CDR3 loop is CASSPRAGGLENEQFF. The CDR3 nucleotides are TGTGCCAGCAGCCCACGAGCGGGAGGTTTAGAGAATGAGCAGTTCTTC.

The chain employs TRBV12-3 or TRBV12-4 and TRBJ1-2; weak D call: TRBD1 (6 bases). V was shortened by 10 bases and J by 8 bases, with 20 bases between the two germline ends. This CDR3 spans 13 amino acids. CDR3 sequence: CATNRAPIGGYTF. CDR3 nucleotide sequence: TGTGCCACTAACAGGGCCCCCATTGGGGGCTACACCTTC.

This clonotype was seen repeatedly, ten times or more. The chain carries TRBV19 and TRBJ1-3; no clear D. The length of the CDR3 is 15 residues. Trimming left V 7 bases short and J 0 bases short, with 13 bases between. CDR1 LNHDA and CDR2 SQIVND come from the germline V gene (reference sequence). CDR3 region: CASTPVTRSGNTIYF. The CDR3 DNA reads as TGTGCCAGTACCCCCGTTACCCGCTCTGGAAACACCATATATTTT.